This T cell receptor (beta chain) was profiled in a study of cytomegalovirus exposure and HLA in healthy donors. As for the study in general: The study's early data release held about 85 million unique TCRs from HLA-typed donors.

This CDR3 is 14 amino acids long. The V and J ends lost 10 bases and 1 base respectively, with 16 bases between them. Looked up from germline, CDR1 is MDHEN and CDR2 is SYDVKM. Vbeta (60) and Jbeta (13) primers were used in the PCR. The assay was immunoSEQ multiplex PCR, and TCRdb's table has in-frame clones only and misses some. The table includes 250,000 to 350,000 clones, 75% to 90% detected once. The receptor was derived from a man between 35 and 55 years old in good health and CMV-seropositive. Sequenced material: PBMCs. The chain recombines TRBV28 with TRBJ2-5, with TRBD2 as a possible D gene (7 bases). CDR3 region: CATEPGGPQETQYF. As DNA, the CDR3 is TGTGCCACAGAGCCCGGGGGGCCCCAAGAGACCCAGTACTTC. Complete variable domain (other parts from reference TRBV28 and TRBJ2-5): DVKVTQSSRYLVKRTGEKVFLECVQDMDHENMFWYRQDPGLGLRLIYFSYDVKMKEKGDIPEGYSVSREKKERFSLILESASTNQTSMYLCATEPGGPQETQYFGPGTRLLVL.